What follows are 14 T cell receptor beta chains derived from one specimen sequenced in a study of beta chain features in type 1 diabetes. The entirety of the isolated RNA underwent reverse transcription, so expressed TCRB transcripts were sequenced. The assay was immunoSEQ multiplex PCR, and TCRdb's table has in-frame clones only and misses some. The sample consists of about 240,000 clones, 25% to 30% of them appearing once. The source material was central memory CD4+ T cells from blood. The receptors were gathered from a man in his thirties or forties in good health.

The rearrangement joins TRBV18 to TRBJ2-7; perhaps TRBD1 as D (6 bases). Trimming removed 3 bases from V and 4 bases from J, with 13 bases in between. The CDR3 loop spans 14 amino acids. Germline assignment: CDR1 KGHSH and CDR2 LQKENI. The chain's CDR3 is CASSPTGLRYEQYF. The CDR3 coding sequence is TGTGCCAGCTCACCTACAGGGTTACGTTACGAGCAGTACTTC.

This chain uses TRBV30 with TRBJ1-6, with D perhaps matching TRBD1 (6 bases). Looked up from germline, CDR1 is GTSNPN and CDR2 is SVGIG (reference sequence). The CDR3 has 14 amino acids. V was pared by 5 bases and J by 7 bases, with 15 bases between. The CDR3 protein is CAWDQGLGNSPLHF. The CDR3, as DNA: TGTGCCTGGGATCAGGGGTTAGGAAATTCACCCCTCCACTTT.

The chain has TRBV29-1 and TRBJ2-7, with a possible D match to TRBD2 (6 bases). In germline, CDR1 is SQVTM, CDR2 ANQGSEA. Trimming shortened V by 2 bases and J by 6 bases, and 11 bases separated the two germline ends. The CDR3 length is 12 residues. For the CDR3, the DNA is TGCAGCGTTGAACGGGAGACGGGCGAGCAGTACTTC. It is translated as CSVERETGEQYF.

This clone was counted a few times. The chain has TRBV7-2 and TRBJ1-2; the D gene is possibly TRBD1 (5 bases). Germline V gene lookup returns CDR1 SGHTA and CDR2 FQGNSA. With 1 base removed from V and 8 bases from J, the gap between germline ends came to 11 bases. This CDR3 comprises 13 residues. The CDR3 sequence is CASSLGHRGGYTF. The CDR3 DNA reads as TGTGCCAGCAGCTTAGGTCATAGGGGAGGCTACACCTTC.

The rearrangement joins TRBV29-1 to TRBJ2-7, with D possibly matching TRBD2 (5 bases). Germline lookup yields CDR1 SQVTM and CDR2 ANQGSEA. Trimming left V 5 bases short and J 2 bases short, with 13 bases between. CDR3 length: 13 amino acids. CDR3 DNA: TGCAGCGTTTCAGGTATCGGGGCCTACGAGCAGTACTTC. This codes for CSVSGIGAYEQYF.

Many counts were recorded for this clone. The chain links TRBV7-9 to TRBJ2-3; a weak D match, TRBD2 (5 bases). The CDR3 has 13 amino acids. The V gene's germline CDR1 is SEHNR and CDR2 FQNEAQ (reference sequence). V was clipped by 5 bases and J by 3 bases, with 9 bases between them. The CDR3 spells CASSPLETDTQYF. The CDR3 DNA reads as TGTGCCAGCAGCCCACTAGAGACAGATACGCAGTATTTT.

This clone showed up just a few times. This CDR3 reads CASSLPGTNYGYTF. Written as DNA, the CDR3 is TGTGCCAGCAGCTTACCCGGGACAAACTATGGCTACACCTTC. This chain uses TRBV7-2 with TRBJ1-2; a possible D gene is TRBD1 (6 bases). V was cut by 2 bases and J by 2 bases, with 9 bases left in between. Looked up from germline, CDR1 is SGHTA and CDR2 is FQGNSA. The CDR3 has 14 residues.

The rearrangement joins TRBV13 to TRBJ1-6; D remains ambiguous. Trimming took 5 bases from V and 7 from J, leaving 18 bases between them. CDR1 and CDR2 (germline): PRHDT, FYEKMQ (reference sequence). The length of the CDR3 is 16 residues. CDR3 nucleotide sequence: TGTGCCAGCAGCACCTACGGTCGGGAGAGGAATTCACCCCTCCACTTT. Translating it yields CASSTYGRERNSPLHF.

The chain links TRBV5-1 to TRBJ1-2; 11 bases fit TRBD1. Per germline, CDR1 SGHRS and CDR2 YFSETQ. CDR3 length: 16 residues. The J segment lost 8 bases and the V segment lost 4 bases, leaving 13 bases of the junction unmatched. This CDR3 is CASSLQGQGALDGYTF. CDR3 DNA: TGCGCCAGCAGCCTACAAGGACAGGGGGCATTGGACGGCTACACCTTC.

At least ten counts were recorded for this clone. The rearrangement joins TRBV23-1 to TRBJ2-3, with a possible D match to TRBD2 (6 bases). TRBV23-1 is an ORF, and what it does is uncertain. The V end lost 3 bases, the J end lost 10 bases, and 20 bases lay between the germline ends. CDR3 length: 15 amino acids. The CDR3 loop reads CASSHGGPRSYAQYF. CDR3 sequence (DNA): TGCGCCAGCAGTCACGGGGGACCGAGATCATACGCGCAGTATTTT.

The V gene is TRBV5-6, the J gene TRBJ1-2; D perhaps matches TRBD1 (6 bases). The germline V gene encodes CDR1 SGHDT and CDR2 YYEEEE. Trimming cost V 4 bases and J 5 bases, with 15 bases left between them. This CDR3 spans 14 amino acids. The CDR3 region is CASSPTGTNYGYTF. In DNA, the CDR3 is TGTGCCAGCAGCCCAACCGGGACAAATTATGGCTACACCTTC. Full variable domain (rest looked up from reference TRBV5-6 and TRBJ1-2): DAGVTQSPTHLIKTRGQQVTLRCSPKSGHDTVSWYQQALGQGPQFIFQYYEEEERQRGNFPDRFSGHQFPNYSSELNVNALLLGDSALYLCASSPTGTNYGYTFGSGTRLTVV.

This clone was counted a few times. The same CDR3 arises from other DNA sequences in this sample as well. The chain is built from TRBV29-1 and TRBJ2-7; 11 bases align to TRBD1. Germline lookup yields CDR1 SQVTM and CDR2 ANQGSEA. J lost 3 bases, V lost 7 bases, and 5 bases had no gene match. The CDR3 covers 13 residues. Here the CDR3 reads CSAQGQGGYEQYF. The CDR3 region has the DNA TGCAGCGCTCAGGGACAGGGGGGCTACGAGCAGTACTTC.

The CDR3 loop is CASSRTTQETQYF. CDR3 coding DNA: TGCGCCAGCAGCCGGACTACCCAAGAGACCCAGTACTTC. The rearrangement joins TRBV4-3 to TRBJ2-5, with D possibly being TRBD2 (6 bases). The CDR3 sequence is 13 residues long. CDR1 is LGHNA, CDR2 YSLEER, per germline. Deletions cut 4 bases from V and 1 base from J, with 7 bases between.

The rearrangement uses TRBV5-1 and TRBJ2-3; 7 nucleotides align to TRBD1. Germline V lookup: CDR1 SGHRS, CDR2 YFSETQ. J gave up 0 bases and V 4 bases, and 2 bases lay outside the gene matches. The CDR3 runs to 14 residues. CDR3 nucleotides: TGCGCCAGCAGCACAGGGGACAGCACAGATACGCAGTATTTT. This encodes CASSTGDSTDTQYF.